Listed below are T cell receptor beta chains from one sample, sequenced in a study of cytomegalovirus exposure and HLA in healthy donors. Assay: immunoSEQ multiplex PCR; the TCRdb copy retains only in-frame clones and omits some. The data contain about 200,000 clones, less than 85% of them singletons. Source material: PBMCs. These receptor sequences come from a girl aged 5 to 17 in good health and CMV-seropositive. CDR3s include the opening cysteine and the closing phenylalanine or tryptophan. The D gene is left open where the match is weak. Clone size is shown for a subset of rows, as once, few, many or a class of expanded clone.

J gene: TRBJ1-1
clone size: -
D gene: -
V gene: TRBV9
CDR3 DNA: TGTGCCAGCAGCGTGGGCGGGGGCTGGACTGAAGCTTTCTTT
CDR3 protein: CASSVGGGWTEAFF

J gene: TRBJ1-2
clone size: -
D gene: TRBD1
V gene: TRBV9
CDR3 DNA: TGTGCCAGCAGCCAAACACCGACAGGGTATGGCTACACCTTC
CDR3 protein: CASSQTPTGYGYTF

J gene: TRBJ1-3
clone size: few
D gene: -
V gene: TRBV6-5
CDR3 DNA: TGTGCCAGCAGTTACCGGGACTCTGGAAACACCATATATTTT
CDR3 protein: CASSYRDSGNTIYF

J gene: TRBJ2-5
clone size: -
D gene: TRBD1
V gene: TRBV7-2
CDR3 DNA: TGTGCCAGCAGCTTACCTTCGGGACAGCAAGAGACCCAGTACTTC
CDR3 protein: CASSLPSGQQETQYF

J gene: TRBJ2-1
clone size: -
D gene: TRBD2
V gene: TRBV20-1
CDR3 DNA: TGCAGCGGGACTAGATTCGATGAGCAGTTCTTC
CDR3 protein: CSGTRFDEQFF

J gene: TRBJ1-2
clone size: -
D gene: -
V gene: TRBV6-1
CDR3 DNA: TGTGCCAGCAGTGAAATAGGCAGGGGCGTCTATGGCTACACCTTC
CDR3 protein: CASSEIGRGVYGYTF

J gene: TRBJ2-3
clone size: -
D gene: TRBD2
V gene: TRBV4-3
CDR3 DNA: TGCGCCAGCAGCCAAGCAGGCCCAGCGGGGGAGCGGAGCACAGATACGCAGTATTTT
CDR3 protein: CASSQAGPAGERSTDTQYF

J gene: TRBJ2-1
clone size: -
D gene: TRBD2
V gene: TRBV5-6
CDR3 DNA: TGTGCCAGCAGCTTGGGCGGGGGGAGCTCCTACAATGAGCAGTTCTTC
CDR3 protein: CASSLGGGSSYNEQFF

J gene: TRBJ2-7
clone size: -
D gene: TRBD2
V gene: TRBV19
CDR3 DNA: TGTGCCAGTAGAAAGGATCTCCCGGGGGGCGAGCAGTACTTC
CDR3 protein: CASRKDLPGGEQYF

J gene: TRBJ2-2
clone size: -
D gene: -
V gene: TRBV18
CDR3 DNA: TGTGCCAGCTCACCAAGCGGTGGGTACACCGGGGAGCTGTTTTTT
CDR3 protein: CASSPSGGYTGELFF

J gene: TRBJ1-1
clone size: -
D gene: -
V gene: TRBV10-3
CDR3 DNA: TGTGCCATCAACACCAGGGGTACGGGGAACACTGAAGCTTTCTTT
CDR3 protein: CAINTRGTGNTEAFF

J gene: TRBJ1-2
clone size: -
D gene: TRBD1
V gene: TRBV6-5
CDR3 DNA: TGTGCCAGCAGTGCACAGGGGGCAGCTAACTATGGCTACACCTTC
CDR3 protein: CASSAQGAANYGYTF

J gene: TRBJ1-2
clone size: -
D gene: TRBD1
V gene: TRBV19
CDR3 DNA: TGTGCCAGTAGTATTCAGGGGGCGACCTATGGCTACACCTTC
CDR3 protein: CASSIQGATYGYTF

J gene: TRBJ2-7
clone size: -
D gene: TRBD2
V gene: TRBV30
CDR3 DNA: TGTGCCTGTTGGACTAGCCTCTCCTACGAGCAGTACTTC
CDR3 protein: CACWTSLSYEQYF

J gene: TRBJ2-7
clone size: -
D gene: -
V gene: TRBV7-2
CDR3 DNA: TGTGCCAGCAGCCTCATGGGGCTTTCCTACGAGCAGTACTTC
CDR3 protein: CASSLMGLSYEQYF

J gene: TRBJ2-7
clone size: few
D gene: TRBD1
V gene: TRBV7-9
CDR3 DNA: TGTGCCAGCAGCAGTTACAGGGGAAGGGTTTACGAGCAGTACTTC
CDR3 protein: CASSSYRGRVYEQYF

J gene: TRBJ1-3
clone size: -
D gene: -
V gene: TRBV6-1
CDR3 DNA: TGTGCCAGCAGTGACAGGGGATCGACAAGTTCTGGAAACACCATATATTTT
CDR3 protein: CASSDRGSTSSGNTIYF

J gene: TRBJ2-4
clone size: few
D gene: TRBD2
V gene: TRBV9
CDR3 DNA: TGTGCCAGCAGCGTAGACGCCGGGACTAGGACCATTCAGTACTTC
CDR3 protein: CASSVDAGTRTIQYF

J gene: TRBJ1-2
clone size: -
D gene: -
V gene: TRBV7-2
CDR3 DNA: TGTGCCAGCAGCTTAGAGGTCAGGGGCTATGGCTACACCTTC
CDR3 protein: CASSLEVRGYGYTF

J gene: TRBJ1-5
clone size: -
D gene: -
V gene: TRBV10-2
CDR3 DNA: TGCGCCAGCAGTCCAGCAGGGCAGGGGAGCAATCAGCCCCAGCATTTT
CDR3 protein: CASSPAGQGSNQPQHF

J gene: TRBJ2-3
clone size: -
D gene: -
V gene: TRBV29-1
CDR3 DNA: TGCAGCGTAGAGCGGGCTAGCACAGATACGCAGTATTTT
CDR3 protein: CSVERASTDTQYF

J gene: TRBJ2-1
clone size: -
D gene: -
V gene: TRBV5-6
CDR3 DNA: TGTGCCAGCAGCTTGGTTTTTGGGGACACGTACAATGAGCAGTTCTTC
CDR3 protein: CASSLVFGDTYNEQFF

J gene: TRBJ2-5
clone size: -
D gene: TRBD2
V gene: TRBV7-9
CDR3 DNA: TGTGCCAGCAGCTTAGCTAGGGCTAGCGGGGTACAAGAGACCCAGTACTTC
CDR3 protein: CASSLARASGVQETQYF

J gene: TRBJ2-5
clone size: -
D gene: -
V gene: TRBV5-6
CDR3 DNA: TGTGCCAGCAGCTTGGCCAGCGAAGAGACCCAGTACTTC
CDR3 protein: CASSLASEETQYF

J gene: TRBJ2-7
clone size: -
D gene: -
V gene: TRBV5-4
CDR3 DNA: TGTGCCAGCAGCTTGGTTGCAGAATCCTACGAGCAGTACTTC
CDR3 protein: CASSLVAESYEQYF

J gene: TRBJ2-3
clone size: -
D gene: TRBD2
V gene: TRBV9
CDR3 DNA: TGTGCCAGCAGCGTAGTGGCTAGCGGGGGAAGAGATACGCAGTATTTT
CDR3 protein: CASSVVASGGRDTQYF

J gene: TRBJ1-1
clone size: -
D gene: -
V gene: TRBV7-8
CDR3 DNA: TGTGCCAGCAGCTTCACAGGGTCGATGAACACTGAAGCTTTCTTT
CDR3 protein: CASSFTGSMNTEAFF

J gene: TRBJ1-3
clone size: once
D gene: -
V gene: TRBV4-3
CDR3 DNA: TGCGCCAGCAGCCAAGATCGAAGTGGGGGGGCCGGAAACACCATATATTTT
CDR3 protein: CASSQDRSGGAGNTIYF

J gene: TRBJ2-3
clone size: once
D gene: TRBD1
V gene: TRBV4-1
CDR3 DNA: TGCGCCAGCAGCCAATACAGGGGGAGGGATACGCAGTATTTT
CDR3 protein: CASSQYRGRDTQYF

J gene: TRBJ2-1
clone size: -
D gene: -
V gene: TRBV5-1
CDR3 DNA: TGCGCCAGCAGATTGGAACGGGGCAATGAGCAGTTCTTC
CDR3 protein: CASRLERGNEQFF

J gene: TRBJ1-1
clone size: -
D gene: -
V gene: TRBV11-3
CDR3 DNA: TGTGCCAGCAGCTTAGCCCCCTCCAGGGGGAACACTGAAGCTTTCTTT
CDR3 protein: CASSLAPSRGNTEAFF